Here is one TCR beta chain with its context. Its antigen is currently not known. No much larger clone exists at a distance of one base, and base qualities are not known. Other DNA sequences from this sample encode an identical CDR3 as well. Reading from cysteine to phenylalanine, the CDR3 counts 15 amino acids. Only the CDR3 part of the read is kept: 45 bases, read in frame from the first base. The germline ends are 14 bases apart after V is trimmed by 4 bases and J by 5 bases. The germline V gene encodes CDR1 KGHSH and CDR2 LQKENI. The data were taken from a study of shared clonotypes between healthy human individuals (dated by TCRdb to 2020 to 2022). Background for the entire study: The cohort included three men and a couple of women between 18 and 49 years of age. Each donor's leukapheresis produced roughly between roughly 0.85 and 10 billion PBMCs. Blood TCR repertoires of about five healthy adults were deeply sequenced to estimate repertoire size and the extent of clonotype sharing between individuals. For each donor, CD4 naive and CD4 memory were each given three plates, CD8 naive was given two plates, and CD8 memory was given one plate. Libraries were prepared and TCR repertoires were sequenced by different laboratories using diverse techniques, in order to increase sequencing depth and limit assay-specific biases. On the study overall, not on this receptor specifically: Across a handful of donors, approximately 5% of naive CD4, roughly 3.8% of naive CD8, 2.3% of memory CD4, and approximately 0.4% of memory CD8 clonotypes were shared. Rarefaction of sorted-subset datasets indicated incomplete sequencing despite the large sequencing depth. Larger estimated clonotype richness was generally found for naive subsets than for memory subsets. The genetic and exposure-history diversity represented was limited by the small number of donors. Higher generation probabilities were observed for clonotypes shared by all four sorted-subset donors than for non-shared clonotypes. Pairwise subsampling indicated that sequencing depth was expected to affect the degree of clonotype sharing among donors. Sampling was restricted to blood, and TCR repertoires in tissues likely differ from the TCR repertoires found in blood.

Using the deep immunoSEQ assay, TCR CDR3 regions were amplified from genomic DNA by multiplex PCR. Genomic DNA extracted from each cell subset was distributed evenly over all wells of several immunoSEQ 96-well plates, and each plate served as one replicate. Each replicate PCR for sorted subsets received 200 ng genomic DNA, equal to tens of thousands of T cell genomes. The purified libraries were quantified using a Qubit 3.0 fluorometer, sized with a Bioanalyzer 2100, and then quantified again using the KAPA Library Quantification kit. Every immunoSEQ 96-well plate was sequenced on a separate single-read 150-cycle Illumina NextSeq 550 flow cell. Processing in the source paper ran as follows. The immunoSEQ output contained only junctional sequences without quality scores, so filtering could not match that applied to full-length reads. To assign V/J genes and CDR3, sequences were annotated against IMGT germline references using PyIR, a Python wrapper for IgBLAST v1.9. Reads with weak V/J assignments (E-value above 1e-6), missing CDR3, stop codons, out-of-frame junctions, or ambiguous translated residues were removed. A V3J clonotype was defined by an identical inferred V gene, J gene, and CDR3 amino acid sequence. To compute the percentage overlap between repertoires, the number of shared unique clonotypes was divided by the size of the smaller repertoire. Repertoire richness was assessed with RTK rarefaction, the Chao1 estimator, and Recon v2.1 estimates of unobserved clonotypes. Generation probabilities were computed with OLGA for all TCRbeta clonotypes obtained by the gDNA method from several donors. In its TCRdb copy, this immuneACCESS table keeps in-frame sequences only and misses some clones. Where compared with another copy, unresolved V genes explain less than half of these, and the others have no known cause. From that table come the V and J calls and clone size; the DNA was used to work out D and trimming. Present in this sample are about 680,000 clones, roughly 72% of which were seen just once. The ten largest clones take up around 1.7% of the sample.

Healthy HIV-negative adults with no recently reported acute infections or vaccinations were included as donors. Only Caucasian adults living in Nashville, Tennessee, USA were represented among the donors. CD4+ T cells were enriched by magnetic negative selection; naive cells were then positively selected on CD45RA, and the negative fraction formed the memory subset. Blood was obtained by leukapheresis, after which PBMCs were separated by Ficoll-Histopaque density gradient centrifugation and cryopreserved in liquid nitrogen vapor phase. Analytical flow cytometry was used to check the purity and quantity of every magnetically sorted T cell population. From each sorted fraction, genomic DNA was isolated and quantified by UV absorbance on a Nanodrop 2000c.

The sample was memory CD4+ T cells sorted from blood. Interpreted using the paper, the cell subset or site label stands for: CD45RA-negative fraction. The chain couples TRBV18 to TRBJ2-2, with TRBD1 tentatively as D gene (6 bases match). This sequence was found in a woman aged 25 to 39 in good health. The CDR3 loop reads CASSRTGSGTGELFF. The DNA is as follows: TGTGCCAGCTCACGCACAGGGAGTGGAACCGGGGAGCTGTTTTTT.